This T cell receptor (beta chain) came from a study of blood T cell repertoires in COVID-19. Data came from immunoSEQ multiplex PCR; TCRdb stores just in-frame clones and leaves some out. The sample records 300,000 or so clones, more than 90% being singletons. This CDR3 is 14 amino acids long. Trimming took off 0 bases at V and 5 bases at J, with 10 bases between the two ends. Germline lookup yields CDR1 LNHNV and CDR2 YYDKDF (reference sequence). The origin of this receptor is a man aged 55 to 70 who had recovered from COVID-19. V and J are TRBV15 and TRBJ2-5; D remains ambiguous. The sample taken for sequencing was PBMCs or T cells enriched from blood (not recorded which). This CDR3 is CATSRDSLRETQYF. The CDR3 bases are TGTGCCACCAGCAGAGATTCGTTACGGGAGACCCAGTACTTC.